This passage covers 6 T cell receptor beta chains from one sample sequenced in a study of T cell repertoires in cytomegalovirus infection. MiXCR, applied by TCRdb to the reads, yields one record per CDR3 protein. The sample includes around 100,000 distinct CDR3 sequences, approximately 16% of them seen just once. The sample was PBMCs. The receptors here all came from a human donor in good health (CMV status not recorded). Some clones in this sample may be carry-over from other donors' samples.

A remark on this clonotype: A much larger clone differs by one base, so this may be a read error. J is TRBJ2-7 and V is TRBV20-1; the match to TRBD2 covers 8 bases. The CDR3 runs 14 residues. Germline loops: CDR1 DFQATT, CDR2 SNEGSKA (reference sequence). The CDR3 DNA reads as TGCAGTGCTAGAGATCTCGAAGCGGGGGACGAGCCGTACTTC. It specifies CSARDLEAGDEPYF.

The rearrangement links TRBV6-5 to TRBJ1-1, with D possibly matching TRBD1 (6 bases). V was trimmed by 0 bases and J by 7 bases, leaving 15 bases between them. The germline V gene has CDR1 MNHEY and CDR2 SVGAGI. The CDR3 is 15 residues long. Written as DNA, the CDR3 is TGTGCCAGCAGTTACTCGGACAGACCGAACGTTGAAGCTTTCTTT. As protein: CASSYSDRPNVEAFF.

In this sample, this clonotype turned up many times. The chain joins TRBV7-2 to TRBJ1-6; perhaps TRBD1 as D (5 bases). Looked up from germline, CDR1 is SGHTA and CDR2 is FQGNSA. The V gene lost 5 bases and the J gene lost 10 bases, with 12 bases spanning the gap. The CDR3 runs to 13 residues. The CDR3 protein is CASSARVRSPLHF. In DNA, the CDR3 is TGTGCCAGCAGCGCCAGGGTCCGCTCACCCCTCCACTTT.

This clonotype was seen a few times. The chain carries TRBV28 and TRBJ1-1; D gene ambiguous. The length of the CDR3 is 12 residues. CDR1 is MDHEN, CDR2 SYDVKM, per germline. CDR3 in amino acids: CAEGFMNTEAFF. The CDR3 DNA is TGTGCAGAAGGATTCATGAACACTGAAGCTTTCTTT.

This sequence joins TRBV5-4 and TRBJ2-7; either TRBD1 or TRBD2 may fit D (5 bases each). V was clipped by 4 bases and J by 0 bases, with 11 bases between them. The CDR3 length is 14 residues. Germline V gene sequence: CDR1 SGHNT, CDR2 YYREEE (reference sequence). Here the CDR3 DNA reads TGTGCCAGCAGCCTCCGGGACGGCTCCTACGAGCAGTACTTC. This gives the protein CASSLRDGSYEQYF.

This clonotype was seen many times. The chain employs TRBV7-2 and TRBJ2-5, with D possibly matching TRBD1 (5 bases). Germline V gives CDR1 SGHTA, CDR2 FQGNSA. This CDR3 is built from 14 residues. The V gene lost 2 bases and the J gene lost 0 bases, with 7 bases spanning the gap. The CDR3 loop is CASSLSGNQETQYF. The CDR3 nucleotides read TGTGCCAGCAGCTTATCAGGGAACCAAGAGACCCAGTACTTC.